The clone carrying this T cell receptor (beta chain) came up once. CDR3 length: 15 amino acids. CDR1 PRHDT and CDR2 FYEKMQ come from the germline V gene (reference sequence). The ends were cut back, 4 bases at V and 0 bases at J, with 7 bases in the middle. The PCR employed 60 Vbeta primers together with 13 Jbeta primers. Profiling relied on immunoSEQ multiplex PCR, and the TCRdb table lists in-frame clones only, not all of them. The sample holds over 150,000 clones, roughly 80% seen once. This sample was taken from a study of cytomegalovirus exposure and HLA in healthy donors. V usage is TRBV13 and J usage is TRBJ2-6; D call uncertain. The sequence was collected from a man in his forties or fifties in good health and CMV-seronegative. Input material: PBMCs. The CDR3 here is CASSSGGSGANVLTF. CDR3 nucleotides: TGTGCCAGCAGCTCAGGCGGCTCTGGGGCCAACGTCCTGACTTTC.